The clone carrying this T cell receptor beta chain occurred many times. Antigen: not known. The data originate from a study of neurological immune-mediated disorders. Study-wide points: The most TCR clonal expansion was seen in HTLV-1-associated myelopathy, and the least was seen in multiple sclerosis, which fell below healthy controls.

Time point in this sample: longitudinal time-point 3. As for the cDNA, it was generated by 5'RACE with 10-nucleotide random UMIs. Each sequencing run yielded over 160 million TCR-beta sequences from 15-18 subjects. In TCRdb, the 5' RACE reads were re-called with MiXCR into one record per CDR3 protein. The sample includes 53,000 or so distinct CDR3 sequences, approximately 9.2% seen only once; the top ten take about 1.9%. The sequence was obtained from a woman aged 40 to 50 in good health. The sample consisted of PBMCs.

For the CDR3, the DNA is TGTGCCATCGGAGAAGGGGACATCTCCTACGAGCAGTACTTC. Protein product: CAIGEGDISYEQYF. The rearrangement links TRBV10-3 to TRBJ2-7; TRBD1 might be the D (6 bases). The ends were cut back, 8 bases at V and 0 bases at J, with 14 bases in the middle. The germline CDR1 and CDR2 sequences are ENHRY and SYGVKD. CDR3 size: 14 residues.